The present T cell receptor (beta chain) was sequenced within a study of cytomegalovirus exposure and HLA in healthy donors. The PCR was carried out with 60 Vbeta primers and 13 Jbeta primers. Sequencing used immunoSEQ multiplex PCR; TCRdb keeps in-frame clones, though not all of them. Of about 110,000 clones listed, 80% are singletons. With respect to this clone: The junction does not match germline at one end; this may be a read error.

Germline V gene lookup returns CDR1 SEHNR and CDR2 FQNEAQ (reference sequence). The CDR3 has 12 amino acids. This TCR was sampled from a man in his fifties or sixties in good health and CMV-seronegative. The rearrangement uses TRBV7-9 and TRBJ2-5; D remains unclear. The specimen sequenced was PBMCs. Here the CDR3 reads CSSSLVGETQYF. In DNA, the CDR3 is TGTTCCAGCAGCCTTGTCGGAGAGACCCAGTACTTC.